Each of the 19 T cell receptor beta chains below was sequenced from the same sample in a study of T-cell reconstitution after alpha-beta-depleted transplantation in children. Molecular barcoding with unique molecular identifiers was used for the TCRbeta library. Via MiXCR, TCRdb re-called the PCR reads, giving one row per CDR3 protein. The table has roughly 670,000 distinct CDR3 sequences, 13% seen once; the top ten hold approximately 0.8%. Sequenced here: PBMCs, sampled before TCRalphabeta/CD19-depleted stem cell transplant. The origin of the receptors is a girl between 2 and 10 years old with congenital amegakaryocytic thrombocytopenia, due to receive a stem cell transplant.

Only a few counts were recorded for this clonotype. This chain links TRBV6-5 with TRBJ2-5; D might be TRBD1 (5 bases). In germline, CDR1 is MNHEY, CDR2 SVGAGI. The ends were cut back, 0 bases at V and 3 bases at J, with 20 bases in the middle. The CDR3 consists of 18 residues. CDR3 DNA sequence: TGTGCCAGCAGTTACTCGTTAAACCCGACAGAGACCGAAGAGACCCAGTACTTC. Encoded protein: CASSYSLNPTETEETQYF.

This clonotype was seen more than once but under ten times. The J gene is TRBJ2-7, the V gene TRBV7-2; 7 positions match TRBD1. The CDR3 totals 15 residues. V shed 5 bases, J shed 9 bases, and the junction held 16 bases outside the gene matches. Germline V gives CDR1 SGHTA, CDR2 FQGNSA. The DNA for the CDR3 is TGTGCCAGCAGCCGTCGTGGGGACAGCCCCATATGGCAGTACTTC. It yields the protein CASSRRGDSPIWQYF.

With regard to this clonotype: At one of its ends the junction is not consistent with the germline gene, which may arise from a read error. The rearrangement uses TRBV20-1 and TRBJ1-2; TRBD1 matches at 12 bases. CDR3 size: 12 residues. CDR1 and CDR2 (germline): DFQATT, SNEGSKA (reference sequence). CDR3 region: CSAGTGGQKDPF. The CDR3 bases are TGCAGTGCTGGGACAGGGGGCCAAAAGGACCCCTTC.

In the case of this clonotype: One junction end does not reproduce the germline sequence, and a read error may be involved. This chain connects TRBV7-9 to TRBJ1-4; the D gene is possibly TRBD1 (5 bases). The CDR3 is made up of 15 amino acids. Germline V gene lookup returns CDR1 SEHNR and CDR2 FQNEAQ (reference sequence). The CDR3 region is CASSIRDADREKPFF. CDR3 nucleotide sequence: TGTGCCAGCAGCATCCGGGACGCCGATAGGGAAAAACCGTTTTTT.

This clonotype was counted ten times or more. The genes are TRBV4-1 and TRBJ1-2; D is uncertain. This CDR3 comprises 15 residues. Germline values: CDR1 MGHRA, CDR2 YSYEKL. Trimming stripped 1 base from V and 2 bases from J, with 11 bases between. CDR3 sequence: CASSQGLAGNYGYTF. The CDR3 nucleotides read TGCGCCAGCAGCCAAGGTCTTGCGGGGAACTATGGCTACACCTTC.

The chain employs TRBV29-1 and TRBJ2-5, with D unclear. V was trimmed by 0 bases and J by 4 bases, leaving 9 bases between them. Germline loops: CDR1 SQVTM, CDR2 ANQGSEA. This CDR3 region has 13 residues. Written as DNA, the CDR3 is TGCAGCGTTGAAGATCGATTTTCAGAGACCCAGTACTTC. Protein product: CSVEDRFSETQYF.

This sequence joins TRBV3-1 and TRBJ2-7; 12 bases map to TRBD2. Germline CDR1 is LGHDT and CDR2 is YNNKEL (reference sequence). J was trimmed by 5 bases and V by 4 bases; bases with no gene match: 3. There are 14 residues in the CDR3. The DNA of the CDR3 is TGTGCCAGCAGCCGAGGACTAGCGGGACACGAGCAGTACTTC. As protein: CASSRGLAGHEQYF.

This clonotype appeared many times. The rearrangement uses TRBV9 and TRBJ1-1; tentative D call: TRBD1 (5 bases). The CDR3 is made up of 13 amino acids. Germline V CDR1 and CDR2: SGDLS, YYNGEE. V gave up 1 base and J gave up 4 bases, with 8 bases separating them. The CDR3 protein is CASSVSGGTEAFF. CDR3 DNA sequence: TGTGCCAGCAGCGTATCGGGGGGCACTGAAGCTTTCTTT. Drawing the rest from reference TRBV9 and TRBJ1-1, the complete variable domain is DSGVTQTPKHLITATGQRVTLRCSPRSGDLSVYWYQQSLDQGLQFLIQYYNGEERAKGNILERFSAQQFPDLHSELNLSSLELGDSALYFCASSVSGGTEAFFGQGTRLTVV.

This clonotype was counted between two and nine times. The gene calls are TRBV12-3 or TRBV12-4 and TRBJ2-5, with TRBD2 matching 8 bases. The CDR3 is 14 amino acids. V dropped 4 bases and J dropped 4; count of bases not matched to a gene: 5. The CDR3, as DNA: TGTGCCAGCAGTTCAAGCGGGAGTTTAGAGACCCAGTACTTC. It translates to CASSSSGSLETQYF.

This clonotype has a count of ten or more. The chain combines TRBV20-1 with TRBJ2-5; no firm D call. V lost 1 base to trimming and J lost 2 bases, with 8 bases between them. This CDR3 comprises 13 residues. CDR1 is DFQATT and CDR2 is SNEGSKA in the germline V gene (reference sequence). CDR3 residues: CSARVRLQETQYF. In DNA, the CDR3 is TGCAGTGCTAGAGTCCGCCTACAAGAGACCCAGTACTTC.

This clonotype was observed a few times. This chain connects TRBV20-1 to TRBJ2-7; the D gene is possibly TRBD2 (6 bases). CDR1 and CDR2 from the germline V gene are DFQATT and SNEGSKA (reference sequence). Trimming removed 0 bases at V and 3 bases at J, with 15 bases between. CDR3 length: 15 residues. The CDR3 coding sequence is TGCAGTGCTAGAGACGGCGGGAACACGTACTACGAGCAGTACTTC. Protein sequence: CSARDGGNTYYEQYF.

This clonotype was seen ten or more times. The V call is TRBV15, the J call TRBJ2-3; TRBD2 matches at 8 bases. Per the germline V gene, CDR1 is LNHNV and CDR2 is YYDKDF (reference sequence). The CDR3 has 18 amino acids. J was trimmed by 0 bases and V by 0 bases; bases with no gene match: 8. CDR3 nucleotide sequence: TGTGCCACCAGCAGAGATTGGGGTAGACTAGCGAGCACAGATACGCAGTATTTT. It encodes CATSRDWGRLASTDTQYF.

In this sample, this clonotype turned up a few times. The rearrangement joins TRBV12-3 or TRBV12-4 to TRBJ2-7; D perhaps matches TRBD1 (5 bases). V lost 5 bases to trimming and J lost 6 bases, with 17 bases between them. The CDR3 has 14 amino acids. The CDR3 nucleotides read TGTGCCAGCAGTCCTCAGGGCGCTCTTGGCGAGCAGTACTTC. It yields the protein CASSPQGALGEQYF.

This clonotype was seen ten or more times. This rearrangement joins TRBV28 to TRBJ1-2; D perhaps matches TRBD1 (5 bases). V shed 5 bases and J shed 4 bases, with 11 bases lying between them. The CDR3 sequence is 13 residues long. CDR1 and CDR2 from the germline V gene are MDHEN and SYDVKM. The CDR3 DNA is TGTGCCAGCAGTGGGGGGATTGTCTATGGCTACACCTTC. It is translated as CASSGGIVYGYTF.

This clonotype was seen at least ten times. This sequence joins TRBV6-1 and TRBJ1-1, with 7 bases fitting TRBD1. This CDR3 region has 14 residues. Unmatched junction bases numbered 5, after V lost 6 bases and J lost 1 base. Germline V gene lookup returns CDR1 MNHNS and CDR2 SASEGT. The CDR3 coding sequence is TGTGCCAGCAGAGTCAGGGGGGAGAACACTGAAGCTTTCTTT. This gives the protein CASRVRGENTEAFF.

This clonotype was observed many times. The chain links TRBV5-1 to TRBJ2-1, with a weak D call TRBD1 (8 bases). V shed 3 bases and J shed 6 bases, with 13 bases lying between them. Germline V gene sequence: CDR1 SGHRS, CDR2 YFSETQ. The CDR3 covers 14 residues. As DNA, the CDR3 is TGCGCCAGCAGCTCACAGGGGGGGGGCAATGAGCAGTTCTTC. It encodes CASSSQGGGNEQFF.

In this sample, this clonotype turned up a few times. This chain links TRBV14 with TRBJ2-3; D remains unclear. The V end was cut by 1 base, the J end by 7 bases, with 9 bases between. In germline, CDR1 is SGHDN, CDR2 FVKESK. This CDR3 has 13 amino acids. The CDR3 is CASSQGLGNTQYF. CDR3 DNA sequence: TGTGCCAGCAGCCAAGGGCTTGGAAATACGCAGTATTTT. Combining the CDR3 with reference TRBV14 and TRBJ2-3 gives the whole variable domain EAGVTQFPSHSVIEKGQTVTLRCDPISGHDNLYWYRRVMGKEIKFLLHFVKESKQDESGMPNNRFLAERTGGTYSTLKVQPAELEDSGVYFCASSQGLGNTQYFGPGTRLTVL.

The chain recombines TRBV7-9 with TRBJ2-7; D is undetermined. The germline CDR1 and CDR2 sequences are SEHNR and FQNEAQ (reference sequence). Trimming cost V 8 bases and J 5 bases, with 10 bases left between them. This CDR3 spans 11 amino acids. CDR3 region: CASRNLDEQYF. In nucleotides, the CDR3 is TGTGCCAGCCGAAACTTGGACGAGCAGTACTTC.

This clonotype was observed a few times. The rearrangement uses TRBV12-3 or TRBV12-4 and TRBJ2-5; D gene ambiguous. With 6 bases removed from V and 5 bases from J, the gap between germline ends came to 16 bases. The CDR3 sequence is 14 residues long. This CDR3 reads CASSKTGSRETQYF. The CDR3 DNA reads TGTGCCAGCAGCAAGACTGGTTCTAGGGAGACCCAGTACTTC.